One and the same sample provided the 10 T cell receptor beta chains below, sequenced in a study of post-analysis software for immune sequencing data. Included in the TCR beta cDNA libraries were unique molecular identifiers. TCRdb used MiXCR to reprocess the PCR reads, holding one entry per CDR3 protein. Among roughly 540,000 distinct CDR3 sequences, 30% to 40% were seen once, and the ten largest hold 4.5% to 7.5%. No antigen has been identified for these receptors. Study outcomes and limitations: TRBV segments more frequent in patients than in controls numbered roughly 5 and included TRBV5-6, TRBV5-1 and TRBV20-1.

Specimen: blood. These receptors were collected from a girl under 18 with multiple sclerosis.

The CDR3 reads CASSPSIVHSNQPQHF. In DNA, the CDR3 is TGTGCCAGCAGCCCCTCAATAGTTCATAGCAATCAGCCCCAGCATTTT. The V gene is TRBV12-3 or TRBV12-4, the J gene TRBJ1-5, with D uncertain. The CDR3 loop spans 16 amino acids. Trimming removed 6 bases from V and 0 bases from J, with 15 bases in between.

The chain links TRBV24-1 to TRBJ2-4; 8 bases are shared with TRBD1. TRBJ2-7 explains the end of the DNA better; the J call may be wrong. This CDR3 contains 14 residues. Per germline, CDR1 KGHDR and CDR2 SFDVKD. CDR3 bases: TGTGCCACCAGTGCTCCGGGACAGGATAACGAGCAGTACTTC. This sequence encodes CATSAPGQDNEQYF.

This chain connects TRBV5-1 to TRBJ1-5; D gene unclear. The germline V gene has CDR1 SGHRS and CDR2 YFSETQ. V dropped 4 bases and J dropped 6 bases, with 8 bases sitting between them. The CDR3 is 12 amino acids. For the CDR3, the DNA is TGCGCCAGCAGCGTCGAAGGTCAGCCCCAGCATTTT. It encodes CASSVEGQPQHF.

J is TRBJ2-5 and V is TRBV5-1; 8 nucleotides agree with TRBD2. The CDR3 totals 16 residues. With V trimmed by 5 bases and J by 1 base, 10 bases remained unmatched. Looked up from germline, CDR1 is SGHRS and CDR2 is YFSETQ. CDR3 sequence reads: CASRDYTGGLQETQYF. Written as DNA, the CDR3 is TGCGCCAGCAGAGACTACACGGGGGGGCTCCAAGAGACCCAGTACTTC.

J is TRBJ2-3 and V is TRBV29-1, with 7 bases aligning to TRBD2. The CDR3 length is 15 residues. The germline V gene encodes CDR1 SQVTM and CDR2 ANQGSEA. V was pared by 7 bases and J by 2 bases, with 12 bases of the junction left unmatched. CDR3 region: CSACSDGGITDTQYF. DNA for the CDR3: TGCAGCGCATGCTCGGACGGGGGGATCACAGATACGCAGTATTTT.

This clonotype was seen only once. This sequence joins TRBV2 and TRBJ1-5; 7 bases align to TRBD1. Per germline, CDR1 SNHLY and CDR2 FYNNEI. The V segment lost 10 bases and the J segment 3 bases; nucleotides outside the gene matches: 6. The CDR3 is made up of 13 amino acids. The CDR3 reads CANSDRANQPQHF. CDR3 in DNA: TGTGCCAACTCAGACAGGGCCAATCAGCCCCAGCATTTT.

In its sample, this clonotype was seen many times. This chain uses TRBV5-1 with TRBJ1-2; no clear D gene. Germline CDR1 reads SGHRS; CDR2 reads YFSETQ. The CDR3 loop spans 14 amino acids. Between the trimmed V and J ends, which lost 0 bases and 5 bases, there was a span of 11 bases. CDR3 sequence: CASSLESPSYGYTF. CDR3 coding DNA: TGCGCCAGCAGCTTGGAGAGCCCCTCTTATGGCTACACCTTC.

CDR3 in DNA: TGCGCCAGCAGCTTGGAGTTTGCGAACTACGAGCAGTACTTC. Translating gives CASSLEFANYEQYF. This chain links TRBV5-1 with TRBJ2-7; D not certain. Looked up from germline, CDR1 is SGHRS and CDR2 is YFSETQ. The CDR3 sequence is 14 residues long. The V and J ends lost 0 bases and 3 bases respectively, with 10 bases between them.

The sample holds a few counts of this clonotype. The genes are TRBV5-1 and TRBJ2-1; D tentatively fits TRBD1 or TRBD2 (6 bases each). The germline V gene encodes CDR1 SGHRS and CDR2 YFSETQ. CDR3 length: 16 amino acids. With 2 bases removed from V and 5 bases from J, the gap between germline ends came to 17 bases. This chain's CDR3 is CASSFTPPGGHNEQFF. The CDR3 DNA is TGCGCCAGCAGCTTTACCCCGCCTGGGGGGCACAATGAGCAGTTCTTC.

This clonotype was recorded a few times. The rearrangement joins TRBV5-8 to TRBJ1-1; the D gene is possibly TRBD1 (5 bases). With 4 bases removed from V and 5 bases from J, the gap between germline ends came to 18 bases. The CDR3 sequence is 15 residues long. In germline, CDR1 is SGHTS, CDR2 YDEGEE. The CDR3 loop is CASSGPRTRGTEAFF. CDR3 DNA sequence: TGTGCCAGCAGCGGACCACGGACCCGGGGGACTGAAGCTTTCTTT.